This T cell receptor (beta chain) comes out of a study of T cells after yellow fever vaccination. This clonotype showed up just a few times. The CDR3 spans 13 residues. Looked up from germline, CDR1 is MNHEY and CDR2 is SVGEGT. Trimming shortened V by 5 bases and J by 14 bases, and 18 bases separated the two germline ends. TCRdb processed the 5' RACE reads anew with MiXCR; each CDR3 protein has one entry. The sample records about 550,000 distinct CDR3 sequences, 19% being singletons. The gene calls are TRBV6-2 or TRBV6-3 and TRBJ1-4; the D is unclear. The input for sequencing was PBMCs, taken 15 days after the yellow fever booster vaccination. The sequence was collected from a young man who received the YFV17D yellow fever vaccine. The CDR3 reads CASSTNSGKMLFF. As DNA, the CDR3 is TGTGCCAGCAGTACGAATAGTGGAAAAATGCTGTTTTTT.